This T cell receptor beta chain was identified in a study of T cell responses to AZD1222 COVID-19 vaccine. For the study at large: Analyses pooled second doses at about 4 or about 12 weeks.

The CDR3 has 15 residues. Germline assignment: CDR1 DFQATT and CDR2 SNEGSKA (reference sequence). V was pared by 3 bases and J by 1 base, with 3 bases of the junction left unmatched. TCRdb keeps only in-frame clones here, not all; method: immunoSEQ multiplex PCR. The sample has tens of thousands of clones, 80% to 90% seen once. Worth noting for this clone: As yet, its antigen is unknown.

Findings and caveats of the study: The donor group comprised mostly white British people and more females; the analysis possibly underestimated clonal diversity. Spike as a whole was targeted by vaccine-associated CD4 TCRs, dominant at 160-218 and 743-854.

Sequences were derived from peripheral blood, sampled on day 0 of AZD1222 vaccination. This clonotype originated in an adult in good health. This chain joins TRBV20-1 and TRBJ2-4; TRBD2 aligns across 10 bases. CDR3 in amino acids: CSASPLAGAKNIQYF. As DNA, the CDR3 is TGCAGTGCTAGTCCACTAGCGGGGGCCAAAAACATTCAGTACTTC.